A single T cell receptor beta chain is shown here with its context. This receptor's antigen is unknown. No much larger clonotype is one base removed from it; base qualities were not supplied. There are 14 amino acids in the CDR3, from cysteine to phenylalanine inclusive. Only the CDR3 DNA stays, 42 bases, in frame from base 1. Via the germline V gene, CDR1 is SGHRS and CDR2 YFSETQ. V is pruned by 4 bases and J by 5 bases, leaving 8 bases of the junction without a gene match. These data come from a study of blood T cell repertoires in COVID-19 (dated by TCRdb to the early 2020s). As for the study more broadly: Collaborator samples came from the United States, Italy and Spain and covered acute and convalescent phases of COVID-19. The prospective study material was composed of cDNA or gDNA derived from T cells, B-cell-depleted T cells, or PBMCs. Where available, HLA class I and class II types were obtained from metadata supplied by the sample provider rather than from assay-based typing. The repertoires were released in a freely available public database meant as a resource for research on the immune response to SARS-CoV-2. Sample metadata almost always included a de-identified subject ID, COVID-19 status, age in years and sex. The samples were drawn from two sources: the first 160 participants of the ongoing ImmuneRACE study, and 1,200 or so subjects contributed by 6 global collaborators. Deeply sampled blood TCRbeta repertoires from subjects exposed to, actively infected with, or recovered from COVID-19 were included in the dataset. The paper as a whole reports these results and caveats: The amount of clinical and demographic metadata varied by source and participant and was provided uncurated.

The collaborating institutions used their own protocols to collect whole blood in K2EDTA tubes. For TCRbeta analysis, collaborator samples were shipped as frozen whole blood, as isolated PBMCs, or as DNA extracted from either sample type. The immunoSEQ Assay, a bias-controlled multiplex PCR, was used to amplify TCRbeta CDR3 regions from genomic DNA. The authors processed their data as follows. The number of nucleated cells in each sample was estimated by amplification of reference gene primers within the assay. To quantify the absolute abundance of each unique TCRbeta CDR3 rearrangement, sequence reads were collapsed and filtered. For each sample, productive Simpson clonality was calculated by taking the square root of Simpson's diversity index across productive rearrangements. TCRdb mirrors the immuneACCESS table, restricted to in-frame sequences. Some clones are absent from its copies; in checked studies, under half trace to an unresolved V gene, and the reason for the others is unknown. That table supplies the V and J calls and clone size; D and trimming were determined from the DNA. For this sample the table gives 150,000 to 200,000 clones, of which more than 70% were detected only once. In total, the top ten clones hold around 7.5% of the sample.

The specimen sequenced was peripheral blood. This sequence originates from a woman aged 60-75 years with acute or convalescent COVID-19. The rearrangement joined TRBV5-1 to TRBJ1-1, and TRBD1 matches 7 of the central bases. The sequence in DNA is TGCGCCAGCAGCCTAGGACAGGAGTTAACTGAAGCTTTCTTT. This sequence encodes CASSLGQELTEAFF.